This T cell receptor beta chain comes out of a study of Graves' ophthalmopathy and Graves' hyperthyroidism. Study-wide background: The authors collected peripheral blood at initial diagnosis, before any treatment.

Amplification from RNA transcripts yielded the TCR beta CDR3 regions. HTBI primers primed a first-round RT-PCR, and a second-round multiplex PCR followed. TCRdb reprocessed the multiplex PCR reads with MiXCR, giving one entry per CDR3 protein. This table has hundreds of thousands of distinct CDR3 sequences, 15% appearing once. This clonotype was picked up many times. The CDR3 loop spans 12 amino acids. CDR1 and CDR2 (germline): DFQATT, SNEGSKA (reference sequence). Trimming stripped 4 bases from V and 7 bases from J, with 8 bases between. The clonotype was recovered from a woman under 30 with stable Graves' hyperthyroidism. The chain uses TRBV20-1 and TRBJ1-6; D is ambiguous. Source material: peripheral blood. This CDR3 reads CSAIAGNSPLHF. CDR3 sequence (DNA): TGCAGTGCTATTGCTGGGAATTCACCCCTCCACTTT.